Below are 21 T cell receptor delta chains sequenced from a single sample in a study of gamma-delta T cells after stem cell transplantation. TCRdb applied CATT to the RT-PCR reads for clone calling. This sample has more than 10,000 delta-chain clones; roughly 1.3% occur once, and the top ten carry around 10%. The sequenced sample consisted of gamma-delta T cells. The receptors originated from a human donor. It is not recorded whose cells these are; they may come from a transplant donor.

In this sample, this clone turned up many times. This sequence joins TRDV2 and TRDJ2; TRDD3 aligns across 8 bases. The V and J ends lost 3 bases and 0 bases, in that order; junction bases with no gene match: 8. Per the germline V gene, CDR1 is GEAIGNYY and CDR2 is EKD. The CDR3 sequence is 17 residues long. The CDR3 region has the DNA TGTGCCTGTGACGGGGTCCTGGGGGAACCTTTGACAGCACAACTCTTCTTT. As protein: CACDGVLGEPLTAQLFF.

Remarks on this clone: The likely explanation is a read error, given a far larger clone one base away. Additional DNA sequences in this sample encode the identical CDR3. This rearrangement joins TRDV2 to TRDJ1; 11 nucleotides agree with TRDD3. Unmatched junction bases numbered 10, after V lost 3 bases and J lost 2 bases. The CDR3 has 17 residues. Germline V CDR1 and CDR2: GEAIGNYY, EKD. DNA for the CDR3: TGTGCCTGTGACCGCCTACTGGGGGATAAGAGGACCGATAAACTCATCTTT. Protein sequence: CACDRLLGDKRTDKLIF.

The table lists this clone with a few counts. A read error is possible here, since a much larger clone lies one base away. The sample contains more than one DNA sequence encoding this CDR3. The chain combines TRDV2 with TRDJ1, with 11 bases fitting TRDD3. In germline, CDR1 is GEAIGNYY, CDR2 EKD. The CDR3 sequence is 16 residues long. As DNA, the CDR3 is TGTGCTTGTGACAGACTGGGGGATATTGTCACCGATAAACTCATCTTT. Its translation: CACDRLGDIVTDKLIF.

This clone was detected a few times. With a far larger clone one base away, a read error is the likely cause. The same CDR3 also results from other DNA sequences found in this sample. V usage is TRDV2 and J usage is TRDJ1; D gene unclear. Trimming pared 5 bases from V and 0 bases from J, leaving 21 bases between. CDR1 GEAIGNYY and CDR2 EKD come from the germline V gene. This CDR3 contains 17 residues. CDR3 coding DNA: TGTGCCTGTGTCCCACTTTTGCCTGACGGGGACACCGATAAACTCATCTTT. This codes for CACVPLLPDGDTDKLIF.

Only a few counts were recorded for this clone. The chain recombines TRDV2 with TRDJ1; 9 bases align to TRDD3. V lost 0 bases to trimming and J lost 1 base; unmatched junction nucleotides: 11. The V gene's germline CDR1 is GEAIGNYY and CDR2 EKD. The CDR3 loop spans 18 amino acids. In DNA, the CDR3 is TGTGCCTGTGACACCCTGCTGGGGGATCGGATGGGCACCGATAAACTCATCTTT. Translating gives CACDTLLGDRMGTDKLIF.

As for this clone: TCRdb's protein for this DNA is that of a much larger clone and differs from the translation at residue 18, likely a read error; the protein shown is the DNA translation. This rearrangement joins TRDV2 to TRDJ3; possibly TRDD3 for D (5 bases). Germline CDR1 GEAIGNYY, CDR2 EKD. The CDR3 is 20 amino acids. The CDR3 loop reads CACDRILEDPSSWDTRQVFF. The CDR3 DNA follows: TGTGCCTGTGACCGCATACTGGAGGATCCCAGCTCCTGGGACACCCGACAGGTGTTTTTC.

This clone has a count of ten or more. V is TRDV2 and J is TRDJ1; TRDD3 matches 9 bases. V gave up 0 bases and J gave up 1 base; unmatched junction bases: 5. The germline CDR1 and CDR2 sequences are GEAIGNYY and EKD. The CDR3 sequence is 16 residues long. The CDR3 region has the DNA TGTGCCTGTGACACCTTACTGGGGGACCCCACCGATAAACTCATCTTT. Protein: CACDTLLGDPTDKLIF.

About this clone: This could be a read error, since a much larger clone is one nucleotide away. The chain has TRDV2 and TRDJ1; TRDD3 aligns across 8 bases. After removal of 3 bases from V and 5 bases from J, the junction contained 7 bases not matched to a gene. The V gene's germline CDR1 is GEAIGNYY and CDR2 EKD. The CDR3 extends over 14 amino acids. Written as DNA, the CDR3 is TGTGCCTGTGACCCCCTACTGGGGGGGGATAAACTCATCTTT. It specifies CACDPLLGGDKLIF.

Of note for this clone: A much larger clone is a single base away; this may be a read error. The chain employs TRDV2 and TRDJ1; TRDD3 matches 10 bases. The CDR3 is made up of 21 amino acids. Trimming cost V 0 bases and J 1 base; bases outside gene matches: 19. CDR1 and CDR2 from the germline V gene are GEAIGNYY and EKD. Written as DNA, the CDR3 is TGTGCCTGTGACACCCCGATCGCATCTACTGGGGGATGGAACCTCACCGATAAACTCATCTTT. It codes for CACDTPIASTGGWNLTDKLIF.

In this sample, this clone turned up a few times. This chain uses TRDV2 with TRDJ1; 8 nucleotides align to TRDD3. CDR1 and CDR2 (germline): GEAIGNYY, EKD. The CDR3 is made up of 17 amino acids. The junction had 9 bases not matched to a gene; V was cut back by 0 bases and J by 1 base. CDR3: CACDTVVTGGPTDKLIF. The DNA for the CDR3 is TGTGCCTGTGACACCGTAGTTACTGGGGGTCCCACCGATAAACTCATCTTT.

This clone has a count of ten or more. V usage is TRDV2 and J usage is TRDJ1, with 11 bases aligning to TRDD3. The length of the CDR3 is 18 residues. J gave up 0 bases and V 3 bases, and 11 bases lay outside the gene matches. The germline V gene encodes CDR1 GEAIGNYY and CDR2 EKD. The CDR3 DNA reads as TGTGCCTGTGACGCAATACTGGGGGATAGGGGGTACACCGATAAACTCATCTTT. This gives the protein CACDAILGDRGYTDKLIF.

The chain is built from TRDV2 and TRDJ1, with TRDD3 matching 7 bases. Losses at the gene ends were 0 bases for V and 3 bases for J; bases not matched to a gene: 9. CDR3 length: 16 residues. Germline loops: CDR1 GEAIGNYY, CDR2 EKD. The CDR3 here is CACDTLGAPRPDKLIF. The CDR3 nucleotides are TGTGCCTGTGACACCCTGGGGGCCCCGCGTCCCGATAAACTCATCTTT.

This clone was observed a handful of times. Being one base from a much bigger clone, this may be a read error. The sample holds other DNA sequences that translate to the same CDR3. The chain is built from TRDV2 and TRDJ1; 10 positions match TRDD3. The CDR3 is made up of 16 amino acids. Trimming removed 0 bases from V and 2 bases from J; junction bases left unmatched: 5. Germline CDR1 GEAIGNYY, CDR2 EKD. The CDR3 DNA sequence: TGTGCCTGTGACACCTTGGTACTGGGGGATACCGATAAACTCATCTTT. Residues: CACDTLVLGDTDKLIF.

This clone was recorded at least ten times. CDR3 DNA: TGTGCCTGTGACACCCTGCTGGACCCACGAAACTACACCGATAAACTCATCTTT. Amino acids: CACDTLLDPRNYTDKLIF. V is TRDV2 and J is TRDJ1; D is undetermined. The CDR3 extends over 18 amino acids. Germline lookup yields CDR1 GEAIGNYY and CDR2 EKD. Trimming cost V 0 bases and J 0 bases, with 19 bases left between them.

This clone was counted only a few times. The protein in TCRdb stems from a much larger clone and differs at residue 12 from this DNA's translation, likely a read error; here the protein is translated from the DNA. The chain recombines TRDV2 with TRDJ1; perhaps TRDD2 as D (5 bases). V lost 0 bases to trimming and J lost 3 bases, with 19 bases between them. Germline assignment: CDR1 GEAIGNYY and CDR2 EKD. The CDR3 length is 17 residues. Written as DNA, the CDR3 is TGTGCCTGTGACACCCACTTCTTCCAGGGCGCTGCCGATAAACTCATCTTT. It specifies CACDTHFFQGAADKLIF.

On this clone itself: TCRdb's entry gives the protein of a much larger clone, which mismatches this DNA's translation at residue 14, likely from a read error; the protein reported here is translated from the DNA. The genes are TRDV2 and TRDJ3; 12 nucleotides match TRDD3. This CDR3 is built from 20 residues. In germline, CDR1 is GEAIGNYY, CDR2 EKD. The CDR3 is CACDTVLGDTQTWGTRQMFF. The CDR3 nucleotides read TGTGCCTGTGACACCGTTCTGGGGGATACGCAAACCTGGGGCACCCGACAGATGTTTTTC.

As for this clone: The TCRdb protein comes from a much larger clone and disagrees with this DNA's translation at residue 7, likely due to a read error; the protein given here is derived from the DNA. CDR3 DNA: TGTGCCTGTGACACCGTCGCTGGGGGATACGATAAACTCATCTTT. This sequence encodes CACDTVAGGYDKLIF. The gene calls are TRDV2 and TRDJ1, with TRDD3 matching over 10 bases. The V and J ends lost 0 bases and 4 bases, in that order; junction bases with no gene match: 4. This CDR3 comprises 15 residues. In germline, CDR1 is GEAIGNYY, CDR2 EKD.

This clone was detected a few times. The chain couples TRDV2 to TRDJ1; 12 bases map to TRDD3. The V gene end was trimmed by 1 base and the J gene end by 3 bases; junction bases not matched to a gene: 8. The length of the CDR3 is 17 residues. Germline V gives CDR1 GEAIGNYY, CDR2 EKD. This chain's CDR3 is CACDTLGDTRRADKLIF. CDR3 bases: TGTGCCTGTGACACGCTGGGGGATACGCGGAGGGCCGATAAACTCATCTTT.

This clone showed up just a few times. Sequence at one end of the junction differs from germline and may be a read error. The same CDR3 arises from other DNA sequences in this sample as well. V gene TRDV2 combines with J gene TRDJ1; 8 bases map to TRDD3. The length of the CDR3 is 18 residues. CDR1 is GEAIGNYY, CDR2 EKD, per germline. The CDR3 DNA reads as TGCGCCTGTGACAAGCTCCGAGGGGATACAAGGTACACCGATAAACTCATCTTT. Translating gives CACDKLRGDTRYTDKLIF.

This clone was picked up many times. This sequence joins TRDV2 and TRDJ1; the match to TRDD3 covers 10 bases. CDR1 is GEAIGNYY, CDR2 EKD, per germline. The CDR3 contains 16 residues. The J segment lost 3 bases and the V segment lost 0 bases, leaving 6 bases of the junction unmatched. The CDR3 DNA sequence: TGTGCCTGTGACACCGTGGGGGATACCAGGCCCGATAAACTCATCTTT. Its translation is CACDTVGDTRPDKLIF.

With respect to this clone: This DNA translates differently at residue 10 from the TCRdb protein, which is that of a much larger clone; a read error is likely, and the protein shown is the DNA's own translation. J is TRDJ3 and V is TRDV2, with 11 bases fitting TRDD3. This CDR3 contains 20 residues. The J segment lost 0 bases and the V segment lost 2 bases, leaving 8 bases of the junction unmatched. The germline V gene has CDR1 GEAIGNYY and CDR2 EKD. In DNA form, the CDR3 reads TGTGCCTGTGACAAGGCTGGGGGATACAATGGCTCCTGGGACACCCGACAGATGTTTTTC. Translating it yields CACDKAGGYNGSWDTRQMFF.